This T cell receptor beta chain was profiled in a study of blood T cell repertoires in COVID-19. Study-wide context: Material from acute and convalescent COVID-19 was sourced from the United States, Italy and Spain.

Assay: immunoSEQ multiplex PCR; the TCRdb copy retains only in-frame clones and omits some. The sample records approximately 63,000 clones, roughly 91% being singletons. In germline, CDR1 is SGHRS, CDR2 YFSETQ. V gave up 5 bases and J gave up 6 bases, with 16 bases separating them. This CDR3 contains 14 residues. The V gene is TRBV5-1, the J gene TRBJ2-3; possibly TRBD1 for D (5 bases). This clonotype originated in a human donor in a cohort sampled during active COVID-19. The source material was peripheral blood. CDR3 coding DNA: TGCGCCAGCAGGGTGGCACAGGCGGTCGATACGCAGTATTTT. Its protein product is CASRVAQAVDTQYF. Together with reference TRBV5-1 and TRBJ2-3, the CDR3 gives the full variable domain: KAGVTQTPRYLIKTRGQQVTLSCSPISGHRSVSWYQQTPGQGLQFLFEYFSETQRNKGNFPGRFSGRQFSNSRSEMNVSTLELGDSALYLCASRVAQAVDTQYFGPGTRLTVL.